These T cell receptor beta chains were read from a single sample in a study of T cell responses to AZD1222 COVID-19 vaccine. The table came from immunoSEQ multiplex PCR; TCRdb's copy has only in-frame clones and leaves some out. The sample has 90,000 to 120,000 clones, about 90% seen once; the top ten hold 5% to 7.5%. The specimen was peripheral blood, collected 28 days after the second AZD1222 dose. Every receptor here comes from an adult who received the AZD1222 COVID-19 vaccine. Each CDR3 is given with its conserved first and last residue. A D gene is named only where the DNA matches it firmly. Expanded clones get a size class; other rows say once, few or many, or leave the size out.

TRBV5-5	18	TRBJ2-6	NA	NA	TGTGCCAGCAGCTTGATGTCTGGTACTAAATCTGGGGCCAACGTCCTGACTTTC	CASSLMSGTKSGANVLTF
TRBV30	13	TRBJ1-1	NA	NA	TGTGCCTGGAGTGAAGATACGAACACTGAAGCTTTCTTT	CAWSEDTNTEAFF
TRBV7-9	13	TRBJ2-7	NA	NA	TGTGCCAGCAGCCCGGTGGCGGCCTACGAGCAGTACTTC	CASSPVAAYEQYF
TRBV2	13	TRBJ1-1	NA	NA	TGTGCCAGCAGTGGGGAGGTTTACACTGAAGCTTTCTTT	CASSGEVYTEAFF
TRBV4-1	16	TRBJ1-5	TRBD1	NA	TGCGCCAGCAGCACCTGGACAGGGGTGAGCAATCAGCCCCAGCATTTT	CASSTWTGVSNQPQHF
TRBV19	10	TRBJ1-2	NA	NA	TGTGCCTCCAAGGGCTATGGCTACACCTTC	CASKGYGYTF
TRBV7-9	13	TRBJ2-7	NA	few	TGTGCCAGCACGGCCCCTGGCGACTACGAGCAGTACTTC	CASTAPGDYEQYF
TRBV13	14	TRBJ2-5	TRBD2	NA	TGTGCCAGCAGCATTGCGGGGGGTTGGGAGACCCAGTACTTC	CASSIAGGWETQYF
TRBV19	14	TRBJ2-3	NA	NA	TGTGCCAGCTCTGACAGCCTTAGCACAGATACGCAGTATTTT	CASSDSLSTDTQYF
TRBV6-2/TRBV6-3	18	TRBJ2-4	TRBD1	NA	TGTGCCAGCAGTTACGCGGATCGACAGGGGGCGGCCAAAAACATTCAGTACTTC	CASSYADRQGAAKNIQYF
TRBV11-2	12	TRBJ1-2	TRBD1	NA	TGTGCCAGCAGCGCGACAGGGAAGGGCTACACCTTC	CASSATGKGYTF
TRBV11-2	14	TRBJ1-6	NA	NA	TGTGCCAGCAGCTTAGATCTAACTGGCTCACCCCTCCACTTT	CASSLDLTGSPLHF
TRBV6-2/TRBV6-3	16	TRBJ2-1	NA	NA	TGTGCCAGCAGTTTGTGGGGCGGCCTTGGGAACAATGAGCAGTTCTTC	CASSLWGGLGNNEQFF
TRBV10-3	15	TRBJ2-7	TRBD1	NA	TGTGCCATCAGTGAAACCGGGACAGGGGACCTCGAGCAGTACTTC	CAISETGTGDLEQYF
TRBV6-6	12	TRBJ1-4	NA	NA	TGTGCCAGCAGTTACTCGGATGAAAAACTGTTTTTT	CASSYSDEKLFF
TRBV20-1	14	TRBJ2-3	TRBD1	once	TGCAGTGCTAGTTCGGACAGGGGTTTGGGTACGCAGTATTTT	CSASSDRGLGTQYF
TRBV3-1/TRBV3-2	17	TRBJ2-3	NA	NA	TGTGCCAGCAGCCAAGATCACACTCTCCTCCTCACAGATACGCAGTATTTT	CASSQDHTLLLTDTQYF
TRBV5-5	13	TRBJ1-5	NA	NA	TGTGCCAGCAGCCGGGACCGCAATCAGCCCCAGCATTTT	CASSRDRNQPQHF
TRBV9	15	TRBJ2-1	TRBD1	NA	TGTGCCAGCAGCGTGTCCGGGACAGTCTACAATGAGCAGTTCTTC	CASSVSGTVYNEQFF
TRBV6-5	12	TRBJ1-5	TRBD1	NA	TGTGCCAGCAGTCACAGGGGTCAGCCCCAGCATTTT	CASSHRGQPQHF
TRBV4-1	15	TRBJ2-2	TRBD1	NA	TGCGCCAGCAGCCAAGCTGACAGGGCCACCGGGGAGCTGTTTTTT	CASSQADRATGELFF
TRBV5-5	16	TRBJ1-1	NA	NA	TGTGCCAGCAGCTTGGGTTCGGCAGGGACAAAAACTGAAGCTTTCTTT	CASSLGSAGTKTEAFF
TRBV6-5	14	TRBJ2-7	TRBD2	NA	TGTGCCAGCAGCTCTAGCGGGGTGACCTACGAGCAGTACTTC	CASSSSGVTYEQYF
TRBV5-4	15	TRBJ1-1	NA	NA	TGTGCCAGCAGCGACCCGCGGGGAGGGAACACTGAAGCTTTCTTT	CASSDPRGGNTEAFF
TRBV6-5	14	TRBJ1-1	NA	once	TGTGCCAGCAGTTACTCGGTTGCGGGCACTGAAGCTTTCTTT	CASSYSVAGTEAFF
TRBV5-1	12	TRBJ1-6	NA	large	TGCGCCAGCAGCTTAGGTCGGCCACCCCTCCACTTT	CASSLGRPPLHF